These T cell receptor beta chains were read from a single sample in a study of control samples from healthy donors and cancer patients. Clones were sequenced by immunoSEQ multiplex PCR, and TCRdb holds only the in-frame ones, with some missing. Of roughly 130,000 clones in the sample, approximately 90% were seen once. Sequencing input: blood. Every receptor here comes from a man between 45 and 60 years old in good health. Both conserved end residues are part of each CDR3.

CDR3 | V | length
CASSLSGHSYEQYF | TRBV7-9 | 14
CATSETGGDYGYTF | TRBV24-1 | 14
CASSHRLAGGLDEQYF | TRBV11-2 | 16
CASSPGQGLVAGYTF | TRBV7-9 | 15
CASSLGAGYMNTEAFF | TRBV5-1 | 16
CASREGTGGETQYF | TRBV5-1 | 14
CASSPRTVTGELFF | TRBV11-3 | 14
CATGQGSRGYTF | TRBV2 | 12
CASNPEFLAGNTGELFF | TRBV10-2 | 17
CAWEMGLETTEAFF | TRBV30 | 14
CASSYRVTSGYTF | TRBV2 | 13
CASSVMTYEQYF | TRBV2 | 12
CASSFRRDPPENQPQHF | TRBV5-8 | 17
CATSRDRRGRPQHF | TRBV15 | 14
CASSLQGITIFTEAFF | TRBV11-3 | 16
CASSDRPTSNQPQHF | TRBV2 | 15
CAISQGYEQYF | TRBV10-3 | 11
CASSFSLSGGRYEQYF | TRBV28 | 16
CASSVGRESVNSPLHF | TRBV9 | 16
CASSQNRDYNEQFF | TRBV4-2 | 14
CASSLALQVSTGELFF | TRBV5-6 | 16
CASSFGGGDQETQYF | TRBV7-6 | 15
CASSLFWGNENEQYF | TRBV28 | 15
CASSRDALQPQHF | TRBV6-2/TRBV6-3 | 13
CASSPPSGVTNEKLFF | TRBV18 | 16
CASSAWPSYGYTF | TRBV2 | 13
CAIPDGDSDSPLHF | TRBV6-5 | 14